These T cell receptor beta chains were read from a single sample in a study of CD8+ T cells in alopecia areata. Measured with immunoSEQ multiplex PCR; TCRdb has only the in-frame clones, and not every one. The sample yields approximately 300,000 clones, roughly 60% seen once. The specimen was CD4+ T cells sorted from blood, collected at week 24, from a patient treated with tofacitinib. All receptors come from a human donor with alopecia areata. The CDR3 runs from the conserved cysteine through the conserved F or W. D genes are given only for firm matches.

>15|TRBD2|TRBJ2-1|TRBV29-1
CSVEKSGGASNEQFF
TGCAGCGTTGAAAAAAGCGGGGGGGCTTCCAATGAGCAGTTCTTC
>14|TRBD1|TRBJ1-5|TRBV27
CASSFTGGGQPQHF
TGTGCCAGCAGTTTCACAGGGGGTGGTCAGCCCCAGCATTTT
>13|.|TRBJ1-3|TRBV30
CAWRERDRNTIYF
TGTGCCTGGAGGGAGAGGGACCGAAACACCATATATTTT
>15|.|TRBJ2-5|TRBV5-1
CASSLRADLKETQYF
TGCGCCAGCAGCTTGAGGGCGGACTTGAAAGAGACCCAGTACTTC
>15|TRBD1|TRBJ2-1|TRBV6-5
CASRRGQRDYNEQFF
TGTGCCAGCAGAAGGGGACAGCGAGACTACAATGAGCAGTTCTTC
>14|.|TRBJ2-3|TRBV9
CASSLLKSRDTQYF
TGTGCCAGCAGTTTACTAAAAAGCAGAGATACGCAGTATTTT
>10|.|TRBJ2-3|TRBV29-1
CSGGTDTQYF
TGCAGCGGCGGCACAGATACGCAGTATTTT
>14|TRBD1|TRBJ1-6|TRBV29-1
CSTGTGGVGSPLHF
TGCAGCACGGGGACAGGGGGTGTAGGTTCACCCCTCCACTTT
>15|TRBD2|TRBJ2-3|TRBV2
CASSAGGGALDTQYF
TGTGCCAGCAGTGCTGGCGGGGGGGCCTTAGATACGCAGTATTTT
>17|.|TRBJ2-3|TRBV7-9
CASSSSPLVGGTDTQYF
TGTGCCAGCAGCTCCTCCCCCCTGGTGGGGGGCACAGATACGCAGTATTTT